This T cell receptor beta chain was profiled in a study of post-analysis software for immune sequencing data. Study-wide points: Controls' normalized Chao1 diversity significantly exceeded that of multiple sclerosis patients. TRBV segments more frequent in patients than in controls numbered roughly 5 and included TRBV5-6, TRBV5-1 and TRBV20-1.

As concerns this clonotype: The target antigen is unknown.

Carried by the TCR beta cDNA libraries were unique molecular identifiers. The yield from about 1 to 10 million T cells was roughly 500,000 cDNA molecules in total. TCRdb re-called the PCR reads through MiXCR, storing one row per CDR3 protein. The sample includes more than 500,000 distinct CDR3 sequences, about a third of them seen just once. This CDR3 contains 13 residues. CDR1 and CDR2 from the germline V gene are LGHDT and YNNKEL (reference sequence). Trimming removed 4 bases at V and 5 bases at J, with 11 bases between. The sequenced sample was blood. This TCR was recovered from a girl aged 2-17 years with multiple sclerosis. The chain carries TRBV3-1 and TRBJ1-2; D is possibly TRBD1 (6 bases). DNA for the CDR3: TGTGCCAGCAGCCTGGGACACTTTTATGGCTACACCTTC. Protein: CASSLGHFYGYTF.